This TCR beta chain was found in a study of blood T cells in healthy people across ages. Study as a whole: Every two T cells gave about one barcoded beta molecule via template switching. Overall study findings and caveats: Estimated diversity that came from one million T cells was considered an underestimate. TCR beta diversity correlated strongly with naive T cell percentage.

With respect to this clonotype: Its antigen remains unidentified.

Together with a sample-barcoded 5' primer, a J-beta primer mix was included in a second PCR lasting roughly 6 to 12 cycles. One entry per CDR3 protein results from TCRdb running MiXCR on the 5' RACE reads. This sample has 1.5 million to 2 million distinct CDR3 sequences; 25% to 30% occur once, and the top ten carry 7.7%. The CDR3 contains 15 residues. Germline CDR1 is SGHTA and CDR2 is FQGNSA. Trimming at V came to 5 bases and at J to 6 bases, leaving 9 bases not matched to a gene. The gene calls are TRBV7-2 and TRBJ1-4, with 7 bases that match TRBD1. What was sequenced was blood. This TCR derives from a woman aged 25 to 45 in good health. The DNA of the CDR3 is TGTGCCAGCAGCAGGCGGCAGGGGGGAGATGAAAAACTGTTTTTT. Its translation: CASSRRQGGDEKLFF.